This T cell receptor (beta chain) comes out of a study of CD8 T cells in Susac syndrome. Trimming shortened V by 3 bases and J by 6 bases, and 14 bases separated the two germline ends. Germline V gene data show CDR1 as KGHDR and CDR2 as SFDVKD. This CDR3 has 15 residues. RNA, at roughly 0.5 to 1 ug, was reverse transcribed with random hexamers. A single record per CDR3 protein comes from TCRdb applying MiXCR to the immunoSEQ multiplex PCR reads. There are about 190,000 distinct CDR3 sequences in the sample; about 95% occur only once, and approximately 0.094% lies in the top ten. Input material: CD4+ T cells from PBMCs. The rearrangement uses TRBV24-1 and TRBJ2-1; no firm D call. The TCR was taken from a human donor in good health. In nucleotides, the CDR3 is TGTGCCACCAGTGATGCGATGGCAGGAGTCAATGAGCAGTTCTTC. This sequence encodes CATSDAMAGVNEQFF.